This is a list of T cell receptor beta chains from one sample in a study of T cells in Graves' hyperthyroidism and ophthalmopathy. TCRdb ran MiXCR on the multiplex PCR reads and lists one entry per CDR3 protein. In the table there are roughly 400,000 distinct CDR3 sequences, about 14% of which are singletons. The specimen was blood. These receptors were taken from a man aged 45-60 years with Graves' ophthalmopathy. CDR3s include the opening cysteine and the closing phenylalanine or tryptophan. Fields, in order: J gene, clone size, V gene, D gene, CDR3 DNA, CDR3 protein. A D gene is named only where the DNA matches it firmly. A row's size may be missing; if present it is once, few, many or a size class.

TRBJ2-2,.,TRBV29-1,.,TGCAGCGGGGATCACGGGACCGGGGAGCTGTTTTTT,CSGDHGTGELFF
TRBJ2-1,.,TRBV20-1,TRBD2,TGCAGTGCTAGGCATAGCGGGAGAATCTATGAGCAGTTCTTC,CSARHSGRIYEQFF
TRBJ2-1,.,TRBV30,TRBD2,TGTGCCTGGATTCCTAGCGGGAGTGTCTACAATGAGCAGTTCTTC,CAWIPSGSVYNEQFF
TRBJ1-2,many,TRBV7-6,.,TGTGCCAGCAGCTCCACCCGGAACTATGGCTACACCTTC,CASSSTRNYGYTF
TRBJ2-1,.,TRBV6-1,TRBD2,TGTGCCAGCCTAGAAAAGCGGGAGGGTGAAGTTCGGGAGACCCAGTTCTTC,CASLEKREGEVRETQFF
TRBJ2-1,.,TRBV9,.,TGTGCCAGCAGCGCCTCCGGGACAAATGAGCAGTTCTTC,CASSASGTNEQFF
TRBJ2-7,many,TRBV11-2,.,TGTGCCAGCAGCTTCCCTTCTGGCGGGTCCCTAGATCGCGAGCAGTACTTC,CASSFPSGGSLDREQYF
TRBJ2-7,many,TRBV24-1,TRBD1,TGTGCCACCAGCCAGGGGGCGCCGAGCTCCTACGAGCAGTACTTC,CATSQGAPSSYEQYF
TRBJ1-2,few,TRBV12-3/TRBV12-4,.,TGTGCCAGCAGTTTAGTCGGGGAGGATGGCTACACCTTC,CASSLVGEDGYTF
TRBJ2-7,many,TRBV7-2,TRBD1,TGTGCCAGCAGCTTAGGCCCCGGGACAGGGATCTCCTACGAGCAGTACTTC,CASSLGPGTGISYEQYF
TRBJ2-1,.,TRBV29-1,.,TGCAGCGTTGAAGATGTATGGCAGGACGGCGGGAATGAGCAGTTCTTC,CSVEDVWQDGGNEQFF
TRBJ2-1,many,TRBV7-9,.,TGTGCCAGCAGCTTAGAGGGTAACCGCAATGAGCAGTTCTTC,CASSLEGNRNEQFF
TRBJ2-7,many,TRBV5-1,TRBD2,TGCGCCAGCAGCCCCGCGTCAGGGAGGGGCGAGCAGTACTTC,CASSPASGRGEQYF
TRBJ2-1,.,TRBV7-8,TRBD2,TGTGCCAGCAGGCCGGCTAGCGGGGCCAATGAGCAGTTCTTC,CASRPASGANEQFF
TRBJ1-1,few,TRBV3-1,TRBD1,TGTGCCGTACAGGGGGCAATCTCTGAAGCTTTCTTT,CAVQGAISEAFF
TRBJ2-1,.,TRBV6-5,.,TGTGCCAGCAGTTACTCGAACGCGGACAGTAGATTGCGGTCCTACAATGAGCAGTTCTTC,CASSYSNADSRLRSYNEQFF
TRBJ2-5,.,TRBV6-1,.,TGTGCCAGTACAGGCCTCCGGGAGACCCAGTACTTC,CASTGLRETQYF
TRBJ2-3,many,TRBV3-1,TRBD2,TGTGCCAGCAGCCAAGATTCGGGTTTAGCGGGAGTAGATACGCAGTATTTT,CASSQDSGLAGVDTQYF
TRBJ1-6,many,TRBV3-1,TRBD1,TGTGCCAGCAGCCAATTACGGGCAGGGGGCGATTCACCCCTCCACTTT,CASSQLRAGGDSPLHF
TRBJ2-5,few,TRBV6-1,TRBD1,TGTGCCAGCAGTGCATCCAGGGACAGGGGGCGATGGGAGACCCAGTACTTC,CASSASRDRGRWETQYF
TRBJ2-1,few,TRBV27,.,TGTGCCAGCAGTTTATCGGGTCTCAATGAGCAGTTCTTC,CASSLSGLNEQFF